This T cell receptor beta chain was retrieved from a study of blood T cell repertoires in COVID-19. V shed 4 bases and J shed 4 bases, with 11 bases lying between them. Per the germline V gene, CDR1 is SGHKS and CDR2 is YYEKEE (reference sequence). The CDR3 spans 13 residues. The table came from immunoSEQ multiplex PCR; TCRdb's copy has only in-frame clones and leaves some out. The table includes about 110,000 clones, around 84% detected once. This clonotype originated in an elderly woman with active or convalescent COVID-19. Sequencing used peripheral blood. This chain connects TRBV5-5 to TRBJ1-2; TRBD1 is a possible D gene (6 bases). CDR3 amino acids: CASSQPGVYGYTF. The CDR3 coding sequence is TGTGCCAGCAGCCAGCCAGGGGTCTATGGCTACACCTTC.